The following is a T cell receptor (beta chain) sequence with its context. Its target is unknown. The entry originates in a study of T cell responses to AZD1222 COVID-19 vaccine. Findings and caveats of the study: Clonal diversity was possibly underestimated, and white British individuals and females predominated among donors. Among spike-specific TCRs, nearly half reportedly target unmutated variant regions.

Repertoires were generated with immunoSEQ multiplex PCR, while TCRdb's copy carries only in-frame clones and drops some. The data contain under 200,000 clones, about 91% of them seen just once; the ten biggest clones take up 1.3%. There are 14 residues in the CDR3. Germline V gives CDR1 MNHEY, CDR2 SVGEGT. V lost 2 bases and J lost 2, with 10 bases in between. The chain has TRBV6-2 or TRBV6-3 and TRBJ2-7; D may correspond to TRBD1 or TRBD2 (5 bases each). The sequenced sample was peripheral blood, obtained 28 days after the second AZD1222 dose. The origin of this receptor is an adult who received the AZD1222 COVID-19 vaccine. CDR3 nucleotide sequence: TGTGCCAGCAGTTACGGTCGGGGCACCTACGAGCAGTACTTC. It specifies CASSYGRGTYEQYF.